This T cell receptor (beta chain) is drawn from a study of cytomegalovirus exposure and HLA in healthy donors. Study observations and caveats: A few V segments could not be told apart, such as TRBV6-2 and TRBV6-3, and were left out.

About this clone: Its antigen is as yet unknown.

The CDR3 totals 11 residues. Looked up from germline, CDR1 is MDHEN and CDR2 is SYDVKM. The germline V and J ends were trimmed by 10 bases and 3 bases, with 8 bases remaining between them. The PCR contained 60 Vbeta and 13 Jbeta primers. Repertoires were generated with immunoSEQ multiplex PCR, while TCRdb's copy carries only in-frame clones and drops some. The repertoire holds around 58,000 clones, with approximately 80% as singletons. The sequence came from a female donor in good health and CMV-seronegative. J is TRBJ2-3 and V is TRBV28; TRBD2 might be the D (5 bases). Material for sequencing was PBMCs. The CDR3 reads CATRRTDTQYF. CDR3 in DNA: TGTGCCACCCGGAGGACAGATACGCAGTATTTT.